This T cell receptor beta chain was obtained from a study of Ad26.COV2.S vaccination and SARS-CoV-2 variants. Overall study: Vaccine-arm donor from the placebo-controlled COV1001 Ad26.COV2.S trial. Study conclusions and caveats: For non-spike TCRs, breadth in vaccine recipients resembled that in placebo recipients.

The CDR3 sequence is 19 residues long. The germline V gene has CDR1 SNHLY and CDR2 FYNNEI. Germline trimming cut 2 bases from V and 5 bases from J; bases unmatched to any gene: 12. Turning to this clone: Its antigen remains unknown.

Sample treatment: 15 to 20 received Ad26.COV2.S at low or high dose, single or two shots; 5 received placebo; per-sample allocation not given. The investigators took samples on day 63 after the first vaccine or placebo injection. The vaccine delivered Wuhan-strain SARS-CoV-2 spike through an Ad26 vector. Only in-frame clones appear in the TCRdb table, and some are missing; sequencing was by immunoSEQ multiplex PCR. The profile shows about 350,000 clones, roughly 90% of them singletons. The rearrangement joins TRBV2 to TRBJ2-3; 14 nucleotides line up with TRBD2. This sample comprised peripheral blood, obtained in a trial of Ad26.COV2.S vaccine versus placebo. The TCR originated in a person aged 18 to 59 who received the Ad26.COV2.S COVID-19 vaccine or a placebo. CDR3 amino acids: CASSERDLPGLAGVDTQYF. The CDR3 DNA reads as TGTGCCAGCAGTGAAAGGGACCTTCCGGGACTAGCGGGAGTAGATACGCAGTATTTT.